The clone carrying this T cell receptor (beta chain) was counted at least ten times. The antigen is unknown. This sample was taken from a study of CD8 T cells in ankylosing spondylitis. Trimming left V 6 bases short and J 7 bases short, with 12 bases between. Germline loops: CDR1 SQVTM, CDR2 ANQGSEA. The CDR3 spans 11 residues. Library preparation for TCR beta used quantitative 5'-RACE with molecular barcodes. TCRdb redid the calling of the 5' RACE reads with MiXCR, one entry per CDR3 protein. Here the sample spans some 800,000 distinct CDR3 sequences, 12% being singletons. Study conclusions and caveats: Among TCR beta sequences, a motif of several highly homologous variants appeared characteristic of ankylosing spondylitis blood. There was reportedly significant enrichment of clones that were disease-linked in matched ankylosing spondylitis synovial fluid.

The rearrangement joins TRBV29-1 to TRBJ1-1; D is uncertain. This TCR was sampled from a male donor with ankylosing spondylitis. Input material: blood, either unsorted or a sorted T cell fraction (not recorded which). CDR3 region: CSVSNSYEAFF. The CDR3 DNA reads TGCAGCGTATCGAACAGTTATGAAGCTTTCTTT.